This TCR beta chain was documented in a study of cytomegalovirus exposure and HLA in healthy donors. Study outcomes and limitations: Confirmation was obtained in vitro that three CMV-associated chains are specific for CMV antigens. TCR beta sequences reportedly predicted the HLA-A and HLA-B alleles of most subjects accurately. While the bulk of TCR sequences proved rare, some public TCRs turned up in many donors.

In regard to this clone: Its antigen is still unknown.

60 Vbeta and 13 Jbeta primers were used in PCR. TCRdb keeps only in-frame clones here, not all; method: immunoSEQ multiplex PCR. The table lists 120,000 to 150,000 clones, roughly three quarters of them singletons. CDR3 length equals 17 residues. With 5 bases clipped from V and 0 bases from J, the junction kept 2 bases outside the gene matches. CDR1 is SGHAT and CDR2 is FQDESV in the germline V gene (reference sequence). The chain links TRBV11-1 to TRBJ2-2, with TRBD2 matching 14 bases. Sequenced material: PBMCs. This sequence was found in a woman in her forties in good health and CMV-seropositive. The CDR3 protein is CASSRGLAGANTGELFF. CDR3 nucleotide sequence: TGTGCCAGCAGCCGGGGACTAGCGGGGGCGAACACCGGGGAGCTGTTTTTT.